This TCR beta chain stems from a study of technical replicates of blood from several donors. Looked up from germline, CDR1 is SGDLS and CDR2 is YYNGEE. V lost 0 bases and J 0 bases, leaving 10 bases between the germline ends. There are 15 residues in the CDR3. Only in-frame clones appear in the TCRdb table, and some are missing; sequencing was by immunoSEQ multiplex PCR. The sample shows about 69,000 clones, about 90% of them seen only once. This clonotype originated in a human donor in good health. Some clones in this sample may be carry-over from other donors' samples. V usage is TRBV9 and J usage is TRBJ2-7, with D tentatively TRBD1 (6 bases). Sequences were obtained from PBMCs. For the CDR3, the DNA is TGTGCCAGCAGCGTAGGGACAGACAGCTCCTACGAGCAGTACTTC. Translated: CASSVGTDSSYEQYF.